These 7 T cell receptor beta chains share one sample of origin, sequenced in a study of control samples from healthy donors and cancer patients. Data came from immunoSEQ multiplex PCR; TCRdb stores just in-frame clones and leaves some out. The table lists about 160,000 clones, 90% to 95% of them singletons. Sample: PBMCs. The source of these receptors is a man aged 55 to 70 with colorectal cancer.

The V call is TRBV19, the J call TRBJ1-1, with 7 bases fitting TRBD1. Germline assignment: CDR1 LNHDA and CDR2 SQIVND (reference sequence). V lost 5 bases to trimming and J lost 0 bases; unmatched junction nucleotides: 9. The CDR3 sequence is 16 residues long. CDR3 nucleotide sequence: TGTGCCAGTAGTTCAAGGACAGGAGAGCTGAACACTGAAGCTTTCTTT. It codes for CASSSRTGELNTEAFF.

The V and J genes are TRBV4-3 and TRBJ2-1, with D perhaps matching TRBD1 (8 bases). V was cut by 2 bases and J by 0 bases, with 14 bases left in between. The CDR3 is 17 residues long. From germline, CDR1 is LGHNA and CDR2 YSLEER. CDR3 sequence (DNA): TGCGCCAGCAGCCAAACAGGGGGGGGCCGCTCCTACAATGAGCAGTTCTTC. Translating it yields CASSQTGGGRSYNEQFF.

This chain joins TRBV28 and TRBJ1-1; D might be TRBD1 (5 bases). Per germline, CDR1 MDHEN and CDR2 SYDVKM. Trimming stripped 3 bases from V and 2 bases from J, with 13 bases between. The CDR3 sequence is 15 residues long. CDR3 sequence reads: CASSFRNRHNTEAFF. CDR3 sequence (DNA): TGTGCCAGCAGTTTTAGGAACAGGCACAACACTGAAGCTTTCTTT.

The V and J genes are TRBV10-3 and TRBJ1-1; D is perhaps TRBD1 (6 bases). Deletions cut 1 base from V and 4 bases from J, with 13 bases between. Germline lookup yields CDR1 ENHRY and CDR2 SYGVKD. The CDR3 spans 15 residues. The CDR3 region is CAISELQGGGTEAFF. The CDR3 DNA reads as TGTGCCATCAGTGAGTTACAGGGCGGGGGCACTGAAGCTTTCTTT.

This chain connects TRBV5-8 to TRBJ1-5; tentative D call: TRBD1 (6 bases). The CDR3 spans 18 residues. CDR1 and CDR2 (germline): SGHTS, YDEGEE. Between the trimmed V and J ends, which lost 2 bases and 0 bases, there was a span of 18 bases. The CDR3 region has the DNA TGTGCCAGCAGCTTTCTTAGGACAGAAAGATATAGCAATCAGCCCCAGCATTTT. Translation: CASSFLRTERYSNQPQHF.

The J gene is TRBJ1-6, the V gene TRBV11-2, with D perhaps matching TRBD1 (6 bases). The CDR3 consists of 14 residues. Germline V gene sequence: CDR1 SGHAT, CDR2 FQNNGV. V lost 4 bases, J lost 14 bases, and 18 bases lay in between. The CDR3 sequence is CASSSLRQVRTLHF. For the CDR3, the DNA is TGTGCCAGCAGCTCCCTAAGACAGGTGCGGACCCTCCACTTT.

This rearrangement joins TRBV7-2 to TRBJ1-5; TRBD1 is a possible D gene (5 bases). From germline, CDR1 is SGHTA and CDR2 FQGNSA. The CDR3 covers 14 residues. Trimming left V 4 bases short and J 4 bases short, with 11 bases between. CDR3 nucleotide sequence: TGTGCCAGCAGCTCCCAGGGAGGAAATCAGCCCCAGCATTTT. This translates into CASSSQGGNQPQHF.